Included here is one TCR beta chain sequence, with context. Its matching antigen is unknown. With 10%, 30% or 50% of RNA, about 20,000 to 1,100,000 naive CD8 T cells were sequenced. Sorting selected naive CD8 T cells with a CD8+CD4-CCR7+CD45RA+ phenotype. V was shortened by 2 bases and J by 6 bases, with 14 bases between the two germline ends. This CDR3 is 14 amino acids long. Looked up from germline, CDR1 is ENHRY and CDR2 is SYGVKD. In TCRdb, the PCR reads were re-called with MiXCR into one record per CDR3 protein. The sample includes about 500,000 distinct CDR3 sequences, about 20% of them seen just once. The record originates from a study of molecular identifiers for immune sequencing clone quantification. Whole-study results and caveats: The study found clones above 20 RNA copies held over 99% of effector molecules and under 1% in naive cells.

The chain couples TRBV10-3 to TRBJ2-7; no reliable D call. Sequencing input: naive CD8+ T cells from blood, with Jurkat cell RNA spiked in. Regarding subset: FACS-sorted CD8+CD4-CCR7+CD45RA+ naive T cells. This TCR came from a human donor in good health. Some libraries in this study had Jurkat cell RNA spiked in. The CDR3 DNA reads as TGTGCCATCAGTGAGCGACCCACTCTGGCCGAGCAGTACTTC. Its protein is CAISERPTLAEQYF.